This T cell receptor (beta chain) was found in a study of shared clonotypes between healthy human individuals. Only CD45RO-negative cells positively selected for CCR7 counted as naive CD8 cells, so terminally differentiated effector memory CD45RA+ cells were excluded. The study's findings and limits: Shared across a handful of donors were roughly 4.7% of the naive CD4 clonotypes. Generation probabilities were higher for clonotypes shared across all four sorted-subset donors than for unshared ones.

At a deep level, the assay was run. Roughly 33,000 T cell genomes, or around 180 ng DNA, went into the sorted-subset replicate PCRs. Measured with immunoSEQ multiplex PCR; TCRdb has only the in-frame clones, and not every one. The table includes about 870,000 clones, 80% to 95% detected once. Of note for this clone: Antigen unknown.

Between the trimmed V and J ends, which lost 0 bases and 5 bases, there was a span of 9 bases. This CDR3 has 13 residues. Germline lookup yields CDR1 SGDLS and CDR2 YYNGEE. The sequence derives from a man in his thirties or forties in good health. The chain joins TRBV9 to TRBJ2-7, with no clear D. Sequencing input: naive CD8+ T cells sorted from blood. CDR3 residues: CASSVESWDEQYF. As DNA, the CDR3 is TGTGCCAGCAGCGTAGAGTCTTGGGACGAGCAGTACTTC.